These 31 T cell receptor beta chains originate from one sample sequenced in a study of T cells in Graves' hyperthyroidism and ophthalmopathy. Amplification of TCR beta CDR3 regions was performed using RNA transcripts as template. First-round RT-PCR targeting the TCR CDR3 was performed with the HTBI primer set. From the multiplex PCR reads, TCRdb called clonotypes with MiXCR, one entry per CDR3 protein. The table records around 690,000 distinct CDR3 sequences, 15% to 20% of them present only once. The sequenced material came from blood. The receptors stem from a man over 45 with Graves' hyperthyroidism.

The chain employs TRBV3-1 and TRBJ2-2; TRBD1 aligns across 9 bases. This CDR3 is built from 16 residues. Germline values: CDR1 LGHDT, CDR2 YNNKEL (reference sequence). J was trimmed by 6 bases and V by 2 bases; bases with no gene match: 7. Here the CDR3 DNA reads TGTGCCAGCAGCCAACTAGGACAGGGGCGTTCCGGGGAGCTGTTTTTT. Its protein product is CASSQLGQGRSGELFF.

This clonotype was found a few times. This chain links TRBV6-5 with TRBJ2-3, with TRBD1 matching 9 bases. The germline V gene has CDR1 MNHEY and CDR2 SVGAGI. The V segment lost 4 bases and the J segment 3 bases; nucleotides outside the gene matches: 11. This CDR3 has 17 amino acids. CDR3 in amino acids: CASSSIQGALATDTQYF. The CDR3 bases are TGTGCCAGCAGTTCGATACAGGGGGCGTTAGCAACAGATACGCAGTATTTT.

This clonotype turned up a few times. This chain links TRBV20-1 with TRBJ1-4; weak D call: TRBD1 (6 bases). This CDR3 is built from 13 residues. The V gene lost 5 bases and the J gene lost 2 bases, with 9 bases spanning the gap. In germline, CDR1 is DFQATT, CDR2 SNEGSKA (reference sequence). The CDR3 reads CSARDITNEKLFF. CDR3 sequence (DNA): TGCAGTGCTCGGGACATTACTAATGAAAAACTGTTTTTT.

This chain links TRBV4-1 with TRBJ2-1; D is unresolved. The CDR3 loop spans 15 amino acids. Germline assignment: CDR1 MGHRA and CDR2 YSYEKL. Trimming left V 4 bases short and J 7 bases short, with 17 bases between. The CDR3 spells CASSPQMWDGNEQFF. CDR3 in DNA: TGCGCCAGCAGCCCACAAATGTGGGATGGTAATGAGCAGTTCTTC.

The rearrangement uses TRBV12-3 or TRBV12-4 and TRBJ2-2; TRBD1 matches at 8 bases. This CDR3 has 15 amino acids. V shed 5 bases, J shed 4 bases, and the junction held 6 bases outside the gene matches. CDR3 nucleotide sequence: TGTGCCAGCAGTCCGACAGGGGTTACCACCGGGGAGCTGTTTTTT. Its protein product is CASSPTGVTTGELFF.

Ten or more counts support this clonotype. J is TRBJ2-2 and V is TRBV12-5, with D tentatively TRBD2 (7 bases). The V gene's germline CDR1 is LGHNT and CDR2 FRNRAP. Trimming took off 0 bases at V and 5 bases at J, with 13 bases between the two ends. The CDR3 is made up of 16 amino acids. CDR3 protein: CASGLVLGGRTGELFF. As DNA, the CDR3 is TGTGCTAGTGGTTTGGTACTGGGGGGGCGAACCGGGGAGCTGTTTTTT.

Concerning this clonotype itself: Just one base apart from a much larger clone, this may be a read error. CDR3 in DNA: TGTGCCAGCAGCTCCGGACAGGGGACCTGGGAGACCCAGTACTTC. Residues: CASSSGQGTWETQYF. The chain employs TRBV7-9 and TRBJ2-5, with TRBD1 matching over 9 bases. This CDR3 is 15 amino acids long. CDR1 is SEHNR and CDR2 is FQNEAQ in the germline V gene (reference sequence). V was clipped by 4 bases and J by 5 bases; unmatched bases: 8.

The rearrangement links TRBV7-9 to TRBJ2-7, with D possibly matching TRBD2 (6 bases). V was clipped by 5 bases and J by 6 bases, with 20 bases between them. This CDR3 region has 15 residues. The germline CDR1 and CDR2 sequences are SEHNR and FQNEAQ (reference sequence). The CDR3 sequence is CASSHPLGTSGEQYF. CDR3 DNA sequence: TGTGCCAGCAGCCACCCCCTTGGGACTTCGGGCGAGCAGTACTTC.

This clonotype has at least ten counts. The CDR3 sequence: CATSPRVGTEAFF. The CDR3 nucleotides are TGTGCCACCAGTCCAAGGGTGGGCACTGAAGCTTTCTTT. This chain links TRBV15 with TRBJ1-1; D is ambiguous. Germline V gene lookup returns CDR1 LNHNV and CDR2 YYDKDF (reference sequence). Trimming shortened V by 6 bases and J by 4 bases, and 12 bases separated the two germline ends. The CDR3 extends over 13 amino acids.

This clonotype was seen repeatedly, ten times or more. V and J are TRBV28 and TRBJ2-1; D could derive from TRBD1 or TRBD2 (5 bases each). The germline CDR1 and CDR2 sequences are MDHEN and SYDVKM. The CDR3 is made up of 16 amino acids. V gave up 3 bases and J gave up 0 bases, with 12 bases separating them. The CDR3 region has the DNA TGTGCCAGCAGTTTTCGGGGCGCTAGCTCCTACAATGAGCAGTTCTTC. This translates into CASSFRGASSYNEQFF.

This clonotype was observed many times. The rearrangement links TRBV7-2 to TRBJ1-4, with D tentatively TRBD1 (5 bases). The ends were cut back, 5 bases at V and 5 bases at J, with 12 bases in the middle. Germline values: CDR1 SGHTA, CDR2 FQGNSA. The CDR3 extends over 14 amino acids. CDR3 coding DNA: TGTGCCAGCAGCCCCCGGGGCGAGAATGAAAAACTGTTTTTT. Protein product: CASSPRGENEKLFF. Looking up the rest from reference TRBV7-2 and TRBJ1-4 gives the full variable domain: GAGVSQSPSNKVTEKGKDVELRCDPISGHTALYWYRQSLGQGLEFLIYFQGNSAPDKSGLPSDRFSAERTGGSVSTLTIQRTQQEDSAVYLCASSPRGENEKLFFGSGTQLSVL.

This clonotype showed up many times. The chain recombines TRBV6-1 with TRBJ2-3, with TRBD2 matching over 14 bases. After removal of 8 bases from V and 2 bases from J, the junction contained 6 bases not matched to a gene. CDR3 size: 16 residues. Germline CDR1 and CDR2: MNHNS and SASEGT. In DNA, the CDR3 is TGTGCCAGCCGCGGGACTAGCGGGAGCCCCACAGATACGCAGTATTTT. Residues: CASRGTSGSPTDTQYF.

CDR3 sequence reads: CASSHLTDSTYEQYF. As DNA, the CDR3 is TGTGCCAGCAGTCACCTTACGGACAGTACCTACGAGCAGTACTTC. The rearrangement joins TRBV6-2 or TRBV6-3 to TRBJ2-7, with D maybe TRBD1 (6 bases). V gave up 5 bases and J gave up 2 bases, with 16 bases separating them. This CDR3 has 15 residues. Germline values: CDR1 MNHEY, CDR2 SVGEGT.

This clonotype was seen repeatedly, ten times or more. This chain uses TRBV3-1 with TRBJ1-1, with D hard to call. Trimming took 3 bases from V and 6 from J, leaving 14 bases between them. In germline, CDR1 is LGHDT, CDR2 YNNKEL (reference sequence). This CDR3 is 14 amino acids long. The CDR3 here is CASSHRLDSPEAFF. CDR3 coding DNA: TGTGCCAGCAGCCACCGCTTGGACTCTCCTGAAGCTTTCTTT.

This clonotype was counted only a few times. The DNA for the CDR3 is TGTGCCAGCAGTGAAGCAGGTCCTCTCTTCGCGGGAGGGTACAATGAGCAGTTCTTC. This codes for CASSEAGPLFAGGYNEQFF. This chain joins TRBV6-1 and TRBJ2-1, with 9 bases identical to TRBD2. Losses at the gene ends were 0 bases for V and 4 bases for J; bases not matched to a gene: 13. CDR1 is MNHNS, CDR2 SASEGT, per germline. The CDR3 length is 19 residues.

This clonotype was counted at least ten times. The V gene is TRBV9, the J gene TRBJ2-1, with 10 nucleotides matching TRBD2. Germline values: CDR1 SGDLS, CDR2 YYNGEE. The CDR3 extends over 18 amino acids. V was clipped by 3 bases and J by 0 bases; unmatched bases: 9. As DNA, the CDR3 is TGTGCCAGCAGCGAGTCAACTAGCGGGACTGTCTCCTACAATGAGCAGTTCTTC. As protein: CASSESTSGTVSYNEQFF. The complete variable domain, with remaining parts taken from reference TRBV9 and TRBJ2-1, reads DSGVTQTPKHLITATGQRVTLRCSPRSGDLSVYWYQQSLDQGLQFLIQYYNGEERAKGNILERFSAQQFPDLHSELNLSSLELGDSALYFCASSESTSGTVSYNEQFFGPGTRLTVL.

This clonotype was seen at least ten times. The chain combines TRBV6-1 with TRBJ2-5, with 13 positions matching TRBD2. V lost 6 bases to trimming and J lost 4 bases; unmatched junction nucleotides: 8. CDR1 and CDR2 (germline): MNHNS, SASEGT. The CDR3 covers 16 residues. In DNA, the CDR3 is TGTGCCAGCAGACTTGGACTAGCGGGAGTTGGAGAGACCCAGTACTTC. This codes for CASRLGLAGVGETQYF.

This clonotype was counted a few times. This chain uses TRBV28 with TRBJ2-1; 16 bases match TRBD2. V dropped 0 bases and J dropped 6; count of bases not matched to a gene: 2. Germline V gene sequence: CDR1 MDHEN, CDR2 SYDVKM. This CDR3 comprises 17 residues. The CDR3 region is CASSLWGLAGGSNEQFF. In nucleotides, the CDR3 is TGTGCCAGCAGTTTATGGGGACTAGCGGGAGGGTCCAATGAGCAGTTCTTC.

This clonotype has only a few counts. The V gene is TRBV27, the J gene TRBJ2-7; D remains ambiguous. The CDR3 consists of 15 residues. V was shortened by 0 bases and J by 0 bases, with 9 bases between the two germline ends. Per germline, CDR1 MNHEY and CDR2 SMNVEV (reference sequence). The CDR3 sequence is CASSLSGYFSYEQYF. The DNA for the CDR3 is TGTGCCAGCAGTTTATCAGGGTACTTCTCCTACGAGCAGTACTTC.

The chain couples TRBV2 to TRBJ1-6; maybe TRBD1 (6 bases). Germline V gene data show CDR1 as SNHLY and CDR2 as FYNNEI. There are 15 residues in the CDR3. V was cut by 7 bases and J by 14 bases, with 24 bases left in between. The CDR3 loop is CASTYDRFSEGALHF. CDR3 bases: TGTGCCAGCACCTATGACCGCTTTAGTGAGGGGGCCCTCCACTTT. Using reference TRBV2 and TRBJ1-6 for the parts outside the CDR3, the full variable domain is EPEVTQTPSHQVTQMGQEVILRCVPISNHLYFYWYRQILGQKVEFLVSFYNNEISEKSEIFDDQFSVERPDGSNFTLKIRSTKLEDSAMYFCASTYDRFSEGALHFGNGTRLTVT.

The gene calls are TRBV27 and TRBJ1-5; D is uncertain. Per germline, CDR1 MNHEY and CDR2 SMNVEV (reference sequence). The CDR3 loop spans 12 amino acids. V was trimmed by 3 bases and J by 3 bases, leaving 3 bases between them. CDR3 bases: TGTGCCAGCAGTTTTGCCAATCAGCCCCAGCATTTT. It translates to CASSFANQPQHF.

The rearrangement links TRBV12-3 or TRBV12-4 to TRBJ2-1, with D tentatively TRBD1 (8 bases). Between the trimmed V and J ends, which lost 5 bases and 5 bases, there was a span of 16 bases. The CDR3 runs 15 residues. The chain's CDR3 is CASSPTGGGDNEQFF. Written as DNA, the CDR3 is TGTGCCAGCAGTCCTACAGGGGGGGGAGACAATGAGCAGTTCTTC.

This clonotype appeared a few times. The chain has TRBV7-8 and TRBJ1-1; D unresolved. The V gene's germline CDR1 is SGHVS and CDR2 FQNEAQ. This CDR3 is 15 amino acids long. Trimming removed 6 bases at V and 1 base at J, with 15 bases between. The DNA of the CDR3 is TGTGCCAGCAGTTGGTCGCCTTCAGAGAACACTGAAGCTTTCTTT. Translated, it gives CASSWSPSENTEAFF.

This clonotype showed up just a few times. This CDR3 reads CASSGGGLAGGRTYEQYF. CDR3 nucleotides: TGTGCCAGCAGTGGAGGGGGACTAGCGGGAGGTCGAACCTACGAGCAGTACTTC. The chain couples TRBV28 to TRBJ2-7; TRBD2 aligns across 15 bases. The CDR3 covers 18 residues. Germline values: CDR1 MDHEN, CDR2 SYDVKM. V was clipped by 5 bases and J by 2 bases; unmatched bases: 10.

This chain uses TRBV12-3 or TRBV12-4 with TRBJ2-1; the D gene is possibly TRBD2 (5 bases). This CDR3 is 16 amino acids long. V lost 1 base and J lost 0, with 10 bases in between. The DNA for the CDR3 is TGTGCCAGCAGTTTAGAGGCGGGCAGCTCCTACAATGAGCAGTTCTTC. Translated: CASSLEAGSSYNEQFF.

At least ten counts were recorded for this clonotype. The V gene is TRBV12-3 or TRBV12-4, the J gene TRBJ1-2; D ambiguous. This CDR3 has 13 amino acids. V was shortened by 7 bases and J by 5 bases, with 14 bases between the two germline ends. This chain's CDR3 is CASIAEEGYGYTF. CDR3 nucleotide sequence: TGTGCCAGCATCGCTGAGGAGGGTTATGGCTACACCTTC.

This clonotype was seen ten or more times. The CDR3 DNA reads as TGCAGTGCTAGAGATCGAACAGGGACTCAGCCCCAGCATTTT. It yields the protein CSARDRTGTQPQHF. V usage is TRBV20-1 and J usage is TRBJ1-5, with D possibly being TRBD1 (6 bases). Germline assignment: CDR1 DFQATT and CDR2 SNEGSKA (reference sequence). This CDR3 contains 14 residues. Trimming removed 0 bases from V and 6 bases from J, with 12 bases in between.

The gene calls are TRBV6-1 and TRBJ2-3; D unresolved. The V end was cut by 8 bases, the J end by 5 bases, with 14 bases between. There are 13 residues in the CDR3. Germline CDR1 reads MNHNS; CDR2 reads SASEGT. For the CDR3, the DNA is TGTGCCAGCGGGAAGGTTTTTAGAGATACGCAGTATTTT. This gives the protein CASGKVFRDTQYF.

This clonotype was seen ten or more times. J is TRBJ1-4 and V is TRBV7-9; D unresolved. The CDR3 runs 16 residues. Trimming removed 1 base at V and 0 bases at J, with 9 bases between. Germline CDR1 SEHNR, CDR2 FQNEAQ (reference sequence). CDR3 sequence: CASSLGESATNEKLFF. In DNA form, the CDR3 reads TGTGCCAGCAGCTTAGGAGAATCGGCAACTAATGAAAAACTGTTTTTT.

In this sample, this clonotype turned up many times. The chain carries TRBV5-1 and TRBJ2-7; D may be TRBD1 (6 bases). CDR1 and CDR2 from the germline V gene are SGHRS and YFSETQ. Trimming removed 1 base at V and 2 bases at J, with 16 bases between. The CDR3 runs 16 residues. CDR3 in amino acids: CASSLHTGRGTYEQYF. CDR3 DNA: TGCGCCAGCAGCTTGCACACGGGCAGGGGAACCTACGAGCAGTACTTC.

The table lists this clonotype with many counts. The J gene is TRBJ2-5, the V gene TRBV7-2; 8 bases align to TRBD2. V dropped 3 bases and J dropped 2; count of bases not matched to a gene: 5. The germline V gene encodes CDR1 SGHTA and CDR2 FQGNSA. The CDR3 runs 15 residues. CDR3 in amino acids: CASSLSGGNQETQYF. CDR3 bases: TGTGCCAGCAGCTTGAGCGGGGGAAATCAAGAGACCCAGTACTTC.